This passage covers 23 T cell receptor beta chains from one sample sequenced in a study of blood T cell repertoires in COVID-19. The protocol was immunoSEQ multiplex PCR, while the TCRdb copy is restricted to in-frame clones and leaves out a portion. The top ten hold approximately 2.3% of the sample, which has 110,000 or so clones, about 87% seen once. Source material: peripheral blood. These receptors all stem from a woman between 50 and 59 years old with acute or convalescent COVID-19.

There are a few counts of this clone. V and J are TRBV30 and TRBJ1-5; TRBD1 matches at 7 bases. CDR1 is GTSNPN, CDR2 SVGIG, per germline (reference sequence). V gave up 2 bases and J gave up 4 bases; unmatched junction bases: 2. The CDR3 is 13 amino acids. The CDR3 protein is CAWSRDRNQPQHF. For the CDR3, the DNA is TGTGCCTGGAGTCGGGACAGAAATCAGCCCCAGCATTTT.

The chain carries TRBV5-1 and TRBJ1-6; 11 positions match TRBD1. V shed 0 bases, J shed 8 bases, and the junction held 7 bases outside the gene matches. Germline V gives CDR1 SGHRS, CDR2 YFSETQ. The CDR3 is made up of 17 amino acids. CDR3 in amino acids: CASSLGTGGVTYSPLHF. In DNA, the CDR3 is TGCGCCAGCAGCTTGGGGACAGGGGGCGTTACTTATTCACCCCTCCACTTT.

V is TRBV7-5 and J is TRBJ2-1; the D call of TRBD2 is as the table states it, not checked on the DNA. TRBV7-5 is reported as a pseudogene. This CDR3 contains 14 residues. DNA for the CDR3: TGTGTCAGAAGCTTGTTAGCGGGAACCAATGAGCAGTTCTTC. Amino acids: CVRSLLAGTNEQFF.

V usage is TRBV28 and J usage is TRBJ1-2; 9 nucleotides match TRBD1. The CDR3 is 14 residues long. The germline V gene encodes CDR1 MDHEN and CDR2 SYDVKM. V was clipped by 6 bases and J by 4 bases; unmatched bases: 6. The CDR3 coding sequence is TGTGCCAGCAGGAGGACAGGGGCTTTCTATGGCTACACCTTC. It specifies CASRRTGAFYGYTF.

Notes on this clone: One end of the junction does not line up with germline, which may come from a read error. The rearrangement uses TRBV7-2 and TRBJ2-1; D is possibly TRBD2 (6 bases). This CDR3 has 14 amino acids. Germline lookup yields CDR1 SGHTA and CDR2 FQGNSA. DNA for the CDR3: TGTGCCAGCAGCCTAGCGCGGGAATACAATGAGCAGTTCTTC. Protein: CASSLAREYNEQFF.

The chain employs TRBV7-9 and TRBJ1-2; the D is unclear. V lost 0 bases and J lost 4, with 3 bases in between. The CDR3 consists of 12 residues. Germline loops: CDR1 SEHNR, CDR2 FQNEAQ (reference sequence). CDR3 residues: CASSLALYGYTF. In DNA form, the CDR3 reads TGTGCCAGCAGCTTAGCCCTCTATGGCTACACCTTC.

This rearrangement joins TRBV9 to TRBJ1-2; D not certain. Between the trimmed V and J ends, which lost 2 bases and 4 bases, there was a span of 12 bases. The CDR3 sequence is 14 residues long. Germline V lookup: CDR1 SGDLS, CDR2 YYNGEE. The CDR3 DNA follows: TGTGCCAGCAGCGTCGGTGGCAGGTTCTATGGCTACACCTTC. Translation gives CASSVGGRFYGYTF.

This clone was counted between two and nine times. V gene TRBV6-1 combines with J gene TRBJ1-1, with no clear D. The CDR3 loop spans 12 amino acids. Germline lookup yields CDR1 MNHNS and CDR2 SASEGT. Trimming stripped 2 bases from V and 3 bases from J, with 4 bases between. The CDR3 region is CASSEQYTEAFF. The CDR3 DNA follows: TGTGCCAGCAGTGAACAGTACACTGAAGCTTTCTTT.

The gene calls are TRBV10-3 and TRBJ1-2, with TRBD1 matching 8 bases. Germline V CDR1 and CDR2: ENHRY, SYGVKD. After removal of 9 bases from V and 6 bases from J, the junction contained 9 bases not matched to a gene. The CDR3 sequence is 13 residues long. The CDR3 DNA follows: TGTGCCATACAGGGGGATATGGGAAATGGCTACACCTTC. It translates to CAIQGDMGNGYTF.

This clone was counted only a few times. The CDR3 DNA reads as TGTGCCAGCGACAGACAGGGGGACCTCTTCCTGCACGAGCAGTACTTC. This sequence encodes CASDRQGDLFLHEQYF. This chain joins TRBV2 and TRBJ2-7; TRBD1 matches at 9 bases. V shed 8 bases, J shed 5 bases, and the junction held 16 bases outside the gene matches. The germline V gene has CDR1 SNHLY and CDR2 FYNNEI. The CDR3 length is 16 residues.

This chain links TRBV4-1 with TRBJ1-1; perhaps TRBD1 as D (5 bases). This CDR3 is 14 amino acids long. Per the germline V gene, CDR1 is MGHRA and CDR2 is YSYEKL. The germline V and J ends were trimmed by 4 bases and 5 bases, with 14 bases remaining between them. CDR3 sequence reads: CASSRGGGRTEAFF. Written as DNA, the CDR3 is TGCGCCAGCAGCCGCGGGGGGGGAAGAACTGAAGCTTTCTTT.

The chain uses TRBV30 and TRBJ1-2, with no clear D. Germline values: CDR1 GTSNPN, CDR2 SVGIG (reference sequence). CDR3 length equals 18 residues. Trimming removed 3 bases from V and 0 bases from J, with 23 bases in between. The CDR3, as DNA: TGTGCCTGGAGAATTCGGGAGTCACCCGCACTTACTAACTATGGCTACACCTTC. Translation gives CAWRIRESPALTNYGYTF.

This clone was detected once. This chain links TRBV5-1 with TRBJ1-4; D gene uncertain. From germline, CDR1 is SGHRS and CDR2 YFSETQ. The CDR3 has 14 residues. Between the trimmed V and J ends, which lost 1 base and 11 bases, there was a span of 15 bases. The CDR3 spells CASSLTPLERKLFF. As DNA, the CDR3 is TGCGCCAGCAGCTTGACGCCCTTGGAGCGGAAACTGTTTTTT. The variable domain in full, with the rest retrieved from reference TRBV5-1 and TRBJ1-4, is KAGVTQTPRYLIKTRGQQVTLSCSPISGHRSVSWYQQTPGQGLQFLFEYFSETQRNKGNFPGRFSGRQFSNSRSEMNVSTLELGDSALYLCASSLTPLERKLFFGSGTQLSVL.

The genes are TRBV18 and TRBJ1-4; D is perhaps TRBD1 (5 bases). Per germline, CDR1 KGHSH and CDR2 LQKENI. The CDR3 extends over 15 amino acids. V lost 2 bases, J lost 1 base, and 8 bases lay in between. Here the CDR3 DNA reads TGTGCCAGCTCACCAGACAGAAAAACTAATGAAAAACTGTTTTTT. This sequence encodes CASSPDRKTNEKLFF.

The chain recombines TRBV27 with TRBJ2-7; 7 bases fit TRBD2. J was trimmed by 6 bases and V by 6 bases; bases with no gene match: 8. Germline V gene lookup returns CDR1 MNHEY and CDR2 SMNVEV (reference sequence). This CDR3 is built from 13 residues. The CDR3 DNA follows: TGTGCCAGCAGCCCGACTAGCTCGGGCGAGCAGTACTTC. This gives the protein CASSPTSSGEQYF.

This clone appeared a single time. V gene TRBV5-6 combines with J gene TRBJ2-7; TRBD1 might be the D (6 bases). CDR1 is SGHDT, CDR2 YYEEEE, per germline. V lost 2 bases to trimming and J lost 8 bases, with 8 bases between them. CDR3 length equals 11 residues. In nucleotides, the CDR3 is TGTGCCAGCAGCTTCGGACAGCAGCAGTACTTC. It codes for CASSFGQQQYF.

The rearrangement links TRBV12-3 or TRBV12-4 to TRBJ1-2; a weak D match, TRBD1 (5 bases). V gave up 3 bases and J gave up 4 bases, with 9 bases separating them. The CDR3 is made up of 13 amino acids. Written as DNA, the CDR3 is TGTGCCAGCAGTTTCACGGGGGGCTATGGCTACACCTTC. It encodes CASSFTGGYGYTF.

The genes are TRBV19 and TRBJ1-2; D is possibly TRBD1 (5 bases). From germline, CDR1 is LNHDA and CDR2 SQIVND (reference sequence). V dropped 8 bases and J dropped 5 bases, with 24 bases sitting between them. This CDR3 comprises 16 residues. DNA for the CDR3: TGTGCCAGTGAACCTGTTGGCGGGGGTCTTCTTTATGGCTACACCTTC. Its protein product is CASEPVGGGLLYGYTF.

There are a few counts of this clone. The CDR3 DNA reads as TGCGCCAGCAGCGAAATACAGGGGGGCGGAGGAAACACCATATATTTT. Translating it yields CASSEIQGGGGNTIYF. This chain connects TRBV4-3 to TRBJ1-3; TRBD1 matches 8 bases. Trimming cost V 5 bases and J 4 bases; bases outside gene matches: 10. The germline V gene has CDR1 LGHNA and CDR2 YSLEER. The CDR3 sequence is 16 residues long.

The CDR3 loop is CAWGGLAVNNEQYF. CDR3 DNA: TGTGCCTGGGGGGGACTAGCGGTTAATAACGAGCAGTACTTC. The chain joins TRBV30 to TRBJ2-7, with TRBD2 identical over 11 bases. J was trimmed by 5 bases and V by 5 bases; bases with no gene match: 8. This CDR3 has 14 amino acids. Germline V CDR1 and CDR2: GTSNPN, SVGIG (reference sequence).

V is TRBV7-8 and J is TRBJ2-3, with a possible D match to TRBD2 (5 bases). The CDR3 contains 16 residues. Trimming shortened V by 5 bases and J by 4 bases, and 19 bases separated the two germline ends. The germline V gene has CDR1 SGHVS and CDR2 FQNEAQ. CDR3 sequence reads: CASSIKPGDTSDTQYF. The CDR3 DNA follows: TGTGCCAGCAGCATTAAGCCCGGGGATACATCAGATACGCAGTATTTT.

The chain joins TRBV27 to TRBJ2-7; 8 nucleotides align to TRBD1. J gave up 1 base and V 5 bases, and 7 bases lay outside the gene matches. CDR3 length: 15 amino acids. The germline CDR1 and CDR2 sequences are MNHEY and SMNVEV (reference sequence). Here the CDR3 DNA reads TGTGCCAGCAGTGTCAGGGGGCGCAGTTCCTACGAGCAGTACTTC. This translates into CASSVRGRSSYEQYF.

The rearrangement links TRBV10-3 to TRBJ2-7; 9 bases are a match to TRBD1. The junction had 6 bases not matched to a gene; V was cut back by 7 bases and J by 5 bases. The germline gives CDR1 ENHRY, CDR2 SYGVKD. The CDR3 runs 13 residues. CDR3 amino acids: CAITTGTGNEQYF. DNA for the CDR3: TGTGCCATCACAACCGGGACAGGGAACGAGCAGTACTTC.